This T cell receptor (beta chain) originates from a study of blood T cells in healthy people across ages. This clonotype was counted ten times or more. Its antigen is undetermined. The CDR3 is made up of 16 amino acids. Trimming removed 0 bases at V and 0 bases at J, with 6 bases between. Germline-derived CDR1 and CDR2 are MGHDK and SYGVNS. Primed by a sample-barcoded 5' primer and a J-beta primer mix, a second PCR proceeded for about 6 to 12 cycles. The template-switch adaptor was a 5' adaptor with 12 random nucleotides. It tagged each cDNA molecule. TCRdb passed the 5' RACE reads through MiXCR, listing each CDR3 protein once. Among over 550,000 distinct CDR3 sequences listed, less than 35% were seen once. Study-wide results and limits: Diversity was higher, and naive CD4+ cells more numerous, in long-lived donors than in aged donors. Among T cells, TCR beta diversity per million cells dropped roughly linearly as age rose.

The receptor's source is a woman of 80 years or more in good health. Sequencing used blood. V and J are TRBV25-1 and TRBJ2-6; D gene unclear. The CDR3 coding sequence is TGTGCCAGCAGTGAATATCCGTTCTCTGGGGCCAACGTCCTGACTTTC. Translation gives CASSEYPFSGANVLTF.